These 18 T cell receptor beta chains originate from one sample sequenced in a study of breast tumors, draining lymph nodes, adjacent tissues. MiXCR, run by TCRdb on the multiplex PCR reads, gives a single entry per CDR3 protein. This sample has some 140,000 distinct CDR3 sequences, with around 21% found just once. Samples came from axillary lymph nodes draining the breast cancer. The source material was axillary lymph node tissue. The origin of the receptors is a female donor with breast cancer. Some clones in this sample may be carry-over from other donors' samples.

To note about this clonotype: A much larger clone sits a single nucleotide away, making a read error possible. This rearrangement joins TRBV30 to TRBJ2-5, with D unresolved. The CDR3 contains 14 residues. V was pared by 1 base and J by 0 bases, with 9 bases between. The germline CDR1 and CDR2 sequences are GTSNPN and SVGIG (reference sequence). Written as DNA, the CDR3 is TGTGCCTGGAGTGGACTGCTGTACCAAGAGACCCAGTACTTC. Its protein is CAWSGLLYQETQYF.

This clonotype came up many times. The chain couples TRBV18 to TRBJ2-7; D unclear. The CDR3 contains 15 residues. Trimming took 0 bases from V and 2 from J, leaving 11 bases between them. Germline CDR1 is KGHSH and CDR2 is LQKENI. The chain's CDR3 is CASSPPGQEAYEQYF. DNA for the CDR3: TGTGCCAGCTCACCACCGGGTCAGGAAGCCTACGAGCAGTACTTC.

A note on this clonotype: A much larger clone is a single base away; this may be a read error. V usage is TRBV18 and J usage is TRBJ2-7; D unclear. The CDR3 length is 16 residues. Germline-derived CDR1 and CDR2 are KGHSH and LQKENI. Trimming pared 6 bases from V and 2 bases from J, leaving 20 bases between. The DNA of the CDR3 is TGTGCCAGCTCTTCCTTGGAGACACGGGCAACCTACGAGCAGTACTTC. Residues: CASSSLETRATYEQYF.

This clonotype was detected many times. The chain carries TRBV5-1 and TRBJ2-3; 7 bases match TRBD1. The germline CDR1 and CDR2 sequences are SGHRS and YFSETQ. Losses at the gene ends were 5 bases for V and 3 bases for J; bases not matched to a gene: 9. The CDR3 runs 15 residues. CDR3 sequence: CASSSEYRGTDTQYF. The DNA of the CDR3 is TGCGCCAGCAGTTCTGAATACAGGGGAACAGATACGCAGTATTTT.

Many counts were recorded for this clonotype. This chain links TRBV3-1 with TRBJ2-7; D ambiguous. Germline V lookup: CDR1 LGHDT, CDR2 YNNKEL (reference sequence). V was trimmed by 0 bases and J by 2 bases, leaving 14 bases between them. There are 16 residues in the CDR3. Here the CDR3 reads CASSQDLADRPYEQYF. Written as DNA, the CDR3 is TGTGCCAGCAGCCAAGATTTGGCGGACCGACCCTACGAGCAGTACTTC.

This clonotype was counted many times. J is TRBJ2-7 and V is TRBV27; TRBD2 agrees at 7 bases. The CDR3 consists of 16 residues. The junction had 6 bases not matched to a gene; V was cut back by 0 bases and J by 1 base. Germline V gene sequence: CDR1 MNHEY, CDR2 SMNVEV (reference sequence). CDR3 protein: CASSLSTSGLSYEQYF. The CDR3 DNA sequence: TGTGCCAGCAGTTTATCGACATCGGGACTATCCTACGAGCAGTACTTC.

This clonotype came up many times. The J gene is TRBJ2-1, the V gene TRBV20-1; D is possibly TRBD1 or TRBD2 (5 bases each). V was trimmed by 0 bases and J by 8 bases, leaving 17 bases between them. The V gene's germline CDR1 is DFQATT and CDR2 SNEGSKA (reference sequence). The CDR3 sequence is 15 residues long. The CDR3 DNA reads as TGCAGTGCTAGAGACGCCTCCCGGGGCGTCGATGAGCAGTTCTTC. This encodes CSARDASRGVDEQFF.

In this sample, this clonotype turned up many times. This CDR3 is CASSFLRGDKNQPQHF. In DNA form, the CDR3 reads TGTGCCAGTAGTTTCCTTAGAGGGGATAAGAATCAGCCCCAGCATTTT. The genes are TRBV19 and TRBJ1-5; D may be TRBD1 (5 bases). The CDR3 has 16 amino acids. Germline CDR1 and CDR2: LNHDA and SQIVND (reference sequence). The V end was cut by 5 bases, the J end by 4 bases, with 18 bases between.

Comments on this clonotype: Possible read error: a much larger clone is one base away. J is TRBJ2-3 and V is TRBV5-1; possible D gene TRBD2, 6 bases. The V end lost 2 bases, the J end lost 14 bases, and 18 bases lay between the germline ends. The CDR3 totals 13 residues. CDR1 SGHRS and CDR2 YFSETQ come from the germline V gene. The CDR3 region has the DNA TGCGCCAGCAGCTTAGGGACCCCTTCAGCGGGGTATTTT. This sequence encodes CASSLGTPSAGYF.

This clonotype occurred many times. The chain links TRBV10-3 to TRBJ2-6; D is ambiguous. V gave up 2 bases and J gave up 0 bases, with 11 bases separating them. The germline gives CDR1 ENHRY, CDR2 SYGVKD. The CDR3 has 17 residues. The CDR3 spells CAISELTTSSGANVLTF. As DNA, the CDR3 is TGTGCCATCAGTGAGCTGACAACCAGCTCTGGGGCCAACGTCCTGACTTTC.

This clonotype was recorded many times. The CDR3 region has the DNA TGTGCCAGCAGCAGTCGACTAGTGACAGATACGCAGTATTTT. Translation: CASSSRLVTDTQYF. This chain links TRBV9 with TRBJ2-3; D perhaps matches TRBD2 (6 bases). The CDR3 sequence is 14 residues long. Germline V gene lookup returns CDR1 SGDLS and CDR2 YYNGEE. V shed 4 bases and J shed 3 bases, with 12 bases lying between them.

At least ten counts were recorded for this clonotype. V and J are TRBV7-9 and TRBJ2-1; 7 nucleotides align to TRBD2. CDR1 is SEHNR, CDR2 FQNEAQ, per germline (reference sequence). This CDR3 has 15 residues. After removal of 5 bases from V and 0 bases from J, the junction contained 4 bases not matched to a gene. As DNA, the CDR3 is TGTGCCAGCAGCCCAGCGGGGCACTCCTACAATGAGCAGTTCTTC. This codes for CASSPAGHSYNEQFF.

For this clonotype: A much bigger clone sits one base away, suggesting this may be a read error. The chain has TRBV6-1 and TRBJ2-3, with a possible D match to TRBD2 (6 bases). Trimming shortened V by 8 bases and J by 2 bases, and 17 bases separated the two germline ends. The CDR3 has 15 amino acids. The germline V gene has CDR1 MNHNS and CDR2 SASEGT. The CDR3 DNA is TGTGCCAGCGGCGCCCTGGGACTCGCCACAGATACGCAGTATTTT. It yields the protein CASGALGLATDTQYF.

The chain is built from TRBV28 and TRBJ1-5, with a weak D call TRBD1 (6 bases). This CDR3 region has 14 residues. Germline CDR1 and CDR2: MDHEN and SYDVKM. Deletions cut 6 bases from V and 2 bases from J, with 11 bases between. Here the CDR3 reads CASREGVGNQPQHF. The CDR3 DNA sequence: TGTGCCAGCAGGGAGGGGGTTGGCAATCAGCCCCAGCATTTT.

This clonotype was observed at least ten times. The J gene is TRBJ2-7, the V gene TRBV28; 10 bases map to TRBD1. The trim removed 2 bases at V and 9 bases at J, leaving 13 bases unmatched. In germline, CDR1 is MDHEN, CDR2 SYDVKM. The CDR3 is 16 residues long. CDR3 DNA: TGTGCCAGCAGTTTACCGTCCGGGACAGGGGACGATGGGCAGTACTTC. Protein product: CASSLPSGTGDDGQYF.

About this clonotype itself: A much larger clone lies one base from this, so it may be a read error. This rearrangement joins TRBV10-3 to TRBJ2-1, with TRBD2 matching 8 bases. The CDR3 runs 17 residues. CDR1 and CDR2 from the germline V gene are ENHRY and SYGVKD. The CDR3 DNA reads TGTGCCAACAGTGAGGATGCCAAGGGCGGGAGGCGGGGTGAGCAGTTCTTC. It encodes CANSEDAKGGRRGEQFF.

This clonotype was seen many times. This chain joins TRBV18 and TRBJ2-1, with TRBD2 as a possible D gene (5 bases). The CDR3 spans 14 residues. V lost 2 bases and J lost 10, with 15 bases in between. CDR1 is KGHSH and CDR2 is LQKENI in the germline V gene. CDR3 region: CASSPVVGVSEQFF. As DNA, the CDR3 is TGTGCCAGCTCACCAGTTGTGGGAGTCTCCGAGCAGTTCTTC.

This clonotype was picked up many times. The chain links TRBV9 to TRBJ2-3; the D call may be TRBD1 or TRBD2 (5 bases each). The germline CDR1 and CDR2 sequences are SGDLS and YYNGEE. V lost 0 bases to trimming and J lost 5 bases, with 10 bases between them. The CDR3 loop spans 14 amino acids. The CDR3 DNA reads TGTGCCAGCAGCGTAGGAGGGGTCAAAGATACGCAGTATTTT. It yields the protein CASSVGGVKDTQYF.